The 29 T cell receptor beta chains in this list originate from one sample, sequenced in a study of OX40 agonist ivuxolimab in advanced cancers. TCRdb's table, derived via immunoSEQ multiplex PCR, lists solely in-frame clones and lacks some. The repertoire includes fewer than 30,000 clones, 81% of them detected once, and roughly 32% sits in the top ten. Material: CD4+ or CD8+ T cells sorted from blood, obtained in a trial of the OX40 agonist ivuxolimab. The source is an adult with an advanced solid tumor such as melanoma, head and neck, liver or kidney cancer.

There are a few counts of this clone. The V and J genes are TRBV6-5 and TRBJ1-6, with unresolved D. Germline V gene sequence: CDR1 MNHEY, CDR2 SVGAGI. The CDR3 is 13 residues long. Trimming pared 0 bases from V and 9 bases from J, leaving 6 bases between. This chain's CDR3 is CASSYSMTSPLHF. In DNA form, the CDR3 reads TGTGCCAGCAGTTACTCGATGACTTCACCCCTCCACTTT.

The chain carries TRBV7-6 and TRBJ2-1; TRBD2 aligns across 7 bases. Germline loops: CDR1 SGHVS, CDR2 FNYEAQ. The CDR3 extends over 16 amino acids. V gave up 2 bases and J gave up 1 base; unmatched junction bases: 5. The CDR3 protein is CASSLLAGDSYNEQFF. CDR3 bases: TGTGCCAGCAGCTTACTTGCGGGGGATTCCTACAATGAGCAGTTCTTC.

This chain links TRBV28 with TRBJ2-7; 8 bases match TRBD1. The germline gives CDR1 MDHEN, CDR2 SYDVKM. After removal of 7 bases from V and 6 bases from J, the junction contained 5 bases not matched to a gene. CDR3 size: 12 residues. DNA of the CDR3: TGTGCCAGCAACCCAGGGGGCGGCGAGCAGTACTTC. Its translation: CASNPGGGEQYF. Supplemented by reference TRBV28 and TRBJ2-7, the full variable domain reads DVKVTQSSRYLVKRTGEKVFLECVQDMDHENMFWYRQDPGLGLRLIYFSYDVKMKEKGDIPEGYSVSREKKERFSLILESASTNQTSMYLCASNPGGGEQYFGPGTRLTVT.

CDR3 region: CASSESGVPQHF. The CDR3 DNA reads TGCGCCAGCAGTGAGTCGGGGGTGCCCCAGCATTTT. J is TRBJ1-5 and V is TRBV10-2; tentatively, D is TRBD1 (5 bases). V was trimmed by 0 bases and J by 9 bases, leaving 6 bases between them. In germline, CDR1 is WSHSY, CDR2 SAAADI. This CDR3 comprises 12 residues.

This chain links TRBV10-3 with TRBJ2-2, with unresolved D. Trimming stripped 2 bases from V and 9 bases from J, with 10 bases between. The V gene's germline CDR1 is ENHRY and CDR2 SYGVKD. This CDR3 contains 13 residues. The CDR3 sequence: CAISEQPWRELFF. The CDR3 region has the DNA TGTGCCATCAGTGAGCAACCCTGGCGGGAGCTGTTTTTT.

The chain has TRBV7-8 and TRBJ2-7; tentatively, D is TRBD1 (5 bases). The germline gives CDR1 SGHVS, CDR2 FQNEAQ. Trimming took 1 base from V and 5 from J, leaving 6 bases between them. The CDR3 runs 12 residues. For the CDR3, the DNA is TGTGCCAGCAGCTTAGGGACAAACGAGCAGTACTTC. Protein sequence: CASSLGTNEQYF.

The chain is built from TRBV11-2 and TRBJ1-6; 10 positions match TRBD1. This CDR3 region has 15 residues. Germline values: CDR1 SGHAT, CDR2 FQNNGV. V shed 3 bases, J shed 8 bases, and the junction held 4 bases outside the gene matches. In DNA form, the CDR3 reads TGTGCCAGCAGCTTGGGGACAGGGGCCTATTCACCCCTCCACTTT. It specifies CASSLGTGAYSPLHF.

V gene TRBV28 combines with J gene TRBJ2-1; D is unresolved. Trimming pared 3 bases from V and 4 bases from J, leaving 19 bases between. The CDR3 sequence is 17 residues long. Germline lookup yields CDR1 MDHEN and CDR2 SYDVKM. Here the CDR3 reads CASSFVQRLLWYNEQFF. CDR3 in DNA: TGTGCCAGCAGTTTTGTACAGCGTCTTTTGTGGTACAATGAGCAGTTCTTC.

The chain couples TRBV9 to TRBJ2-7; weak D call: TRBD1 (5 bases). V lost 3 bases, J lost 2 bases, and 15 bases lay in between. The CDR3 covers 15 residues. The germline V gene encodes CDR1 SGDLS and CDR2 YYNGEE. CDR3 in amino acids: CASSGQTVPTYEQYF. As DNA, the CDR3 is TGTGCCAGCAGCGGACAGACAGTCCCCACCTACGAGCAGTACTTC.

The chain uses TRBV13 and TRBJ2-1; 8 nucleotides match TRBD2. Germline-derived CDR1 and CDR2 are PRHDT and FYEKMQ (reference sequence). The CDR3 spans 15 residues. Unmatched junction bases numbered 3, after V lost 1 base and J lost 4 bases. The CDR3 spells CASSLVRLAYNEQFF. DNA for the CDR3: TGTGCCAGCAGCTTAGTAAGACTAGCGTACAATGAGCAGTTCTTC.

The J gene is TRBJ1-2, the V gene TRBV5-8; 8 bases are shared with TRBD1. This CDR3 is 13 amino acids long. Germline V gives CDR1 SGHTS, CDR2 YDEGEE. V gave up 5 bases and J gave up 4 bases; unmatched junction bases: 4. CDR3 sequence reads: CASREQGAYGYTF. DNA of the CDR3: TGTGCCAGCAGGGAGCAGGGGGCCTATGGCTACACCTTC.

The genes are TRBV7-9 and TRBJ2-1; 8 bases agree with TRBD1. This CDR3 spans 15 amino acids. Germline values: CDR1 SEHNR, CDR2 FQNEAQ (reference sequence). The ends lost 5 bases at V and 2 bases at J; junction bases unmatched: 5. CDR3 nucleotides: TGTGCCAGCAGCCCTGTGGACAGGGCCTACAATGAGCAGTTCTTC. Protein product: CASSPVDRAYNEQFF. Together with reference TRBV7-9 and TRBJ2-1, the CDR3 gives the full variable domain: DTGVSQNPRHKITKRGQNVTFRCDPISEHNRLYWYRQTLGQGPEFLTYFQNEAQLEKSRLLSDRFSAERPKGSFSTLEIQRTEQGDSAMYLCASSPVDRAYNEQFFGPGTRLTVL.

The chain joins TRBV2 to TRBJ2-1; TRBD2 aligns across 12 bases. V lost 6 bases and J lost 4; bases outside the gene matches: 1. The CDR3 is made up of 14 amino acids. Germline V gene lookup returns CDR1 SNHLY and CDR2 FYNNEI. The CDR3 here is CASRGLAGYNEQFF. The CDR3 coding sequence is TGTGCCAGCAGGGGACTAGCGGGTTACAATGAGCAGTTCTTC.

About this clone itself: A read error may produce the germline difference seen at one junction end. The identical CDR3 is also encoded by other nucleotide sequences in the sample. This rearrangement joins TRBV7-7 to TRBJ2-5; 10 bases agree with TRBD2. CDR1 is SSHAT, CDR2 FNYEAQ, per germline (reference sequence). The CDR3 is 17 residues long. CDR3 bases: TGTGCTAGCAGCTTAGATCCTAGCGGGGGTCGGGGAGAGACCCAGTACTTC. Its translation: CASSLDPSGGRGETQYF.

This clone has only a few counts. The gene calls are TRBV30 and TRBJ2-7; D remains unclear. Germline CDR1 and CDR2: GTSNPN and SVGIG (reference sequence). V was pared by 1 base and J by 1 base, with 8 bases between. The CDR3 has 13 residues. The CDR3 coding sequence is TGTGCCTGGAGTGACAGCGTGTCCTACGAGCAGTACTTC. Its translation is CAWSDSVSYEQYF.

This CDR3 reads CASSSEGHQNTEAFF. CDR3 in DNA: TGTGCCAGCAGCTCGGAGGGACACCAGAACACTGAAGCTTTCTTT. This rearrangement joins TRBV5-5 to TRBJ1-1, with D perhaps TRBD1 (6 bases). The length of the CDR3 is 15 residues. Looked up from germline, CDR1 is SGHKS and CDR2 is YYEKEE (reference sequence). V lost 3 bases to trimming and J lost 1 base, with 13 bases between them.

In DNA, the CDR3 is TGTGCCAGCAGCCGGGGACAGGCGACGGGCTACACCTTC. Translation: CASSRGQATGYTF. This chain joins TRBV5-6 and TRBJ1-2; TRBD1 matches at 8 bases. This CDR3 is built from 13 residues. Germline assignment: CDR1 SGHDT and CDR2 YYEEEE. The V segment lost 4 bases and the J segment 8 bases; nucleotides outside the gene matches: 7.

This clone showed up just once. The V gene is TRBV30, the J gene TRBJ1-2, with D tentatively TRBD1 (6 bases). The CDR3 sequence is 14 residues long. Trimming took 7 bases from V and 4 from J, leaving 19 bases between them. Germline CDR1 reads GTSNPN; CDR2 reads SVGIG (reference sequence). The CDR3 region is CASKGQGLVYGYTF. The DNA for the CDR3 is TGTGCCTCCAAGGGTCAGGGGCTGGTCTATGGCTACACCTTC.

The CDR3 spells CSVEAGEADTQYF. In DNA, the CDR3 is TGCAGCGTTGAGGCAGGGGAGGCAGATACGCAGTATTTT. The gene calls are TRBV29-1 and TRBJ2-3; D is perhaps TRBD1 or TRBD2 (6 bases each). There are 13 residues in the CDR3. V dropped 3 bases and J dropped 4 bases, with 11 bases sitting between them. The germline gives CDR1 SQVTM, CDR2 ANQGSEA.

Of note for this clone: Possible read error: a much larger clone is one base away. V is TRBV4-2 and J is TRBJ2-7; D is undetermined. The CDR3 sequence is 11 residues long. The V end lost 5 bases, the J end lost 4 bases, and 6 bases lay between the germline ends. The germline V gene has CDR1 LGHNA and CDR2 YNFKEQ. CDR3 residues: CASSFEYEQYF. In DNA form, the CDR3 reads TGTGCCAGCAGCTTCGAGTACGAGCAGTACTTC.

In its sample, this clone was seen once. The chain couples TRBV6-5 to TRBJ2-7, with 8 bases identical to TRBD2. The length of the CDR3 is 13 residues. After removal of 9 bases from V and 4 bases from J, the junction contained 8 bases not matched to a gene. Germline V gene data show CDR1 as MNHEY and CDR2 as SVGAGI. The CDR3 DNA reads TGTGCCAGTAGCTGGTCGGGAGGGTACGAGCAGTACTTC. Protein: CASSWSGGYEQYF.

V usage is TRBV4-1 and J usage is TRBJ1-1; D is unclear. Germline values: CDR1 MGHRA, CDR2 YSYEKL. CDR3 length equals 15 residues. Trimming shortened V by 4 bases and J by 0 bases, and 12 bases separated the two germline ends. The CDR3 sequence: CASSLEGDMNTEAFF. In nucleotides, the CDR3 is TGCGCCAGCAGCCTTGAAGGAGATATGAACACTGAAGCTTTCTTT.

The chain carries TRBV6-5 and TRBJ1-4; D not certain. The CDR3 consists of 11 residues. Germline-derived CDR1 and CDR2 are MNHEY and SVGAGI. V gave up 9 bases and J gave up 8 bases, with 10 bases separating them. DNA for the CDR3: TGTGCCAGTGGGAATTGGGAAAAACTGTTTTTT. This codes for CASGNWEKLFF.

The chain has TRBV7-8 and TRBJ1-2; D unclear. Germline V gene lookup returns CDR1 SGHVS and CDR2 FQNEAQ. The CDR3 is 13 residues long. V lost 2 bases and J lost 4, with 8 bases in between. Here the CDR3 DNA reads TGTGCCAGCAGCTTAAGTCCGGGCTATGGCTACACCTTC. It codes for CASSLSPGYGYTF.

The chain recombines TRBV28 with TRBJ1-5; no definite D call. Trimming pared 8 bases from V and 6 bases from J, leaving 17 bases between. The CDR3 covers 14 residues. From germline, CDR1 is MDHEN and CDR2 SYDVKM. The CDR3 bases are TGTGCCAGCGGGTGGCCCGGGGAACGTCAGCCCCAGCATTTT. Amino acid sequence: CASGWPGERQPQHF.

This sequence joins TRBV5-5 and TRBJ2-7, with no clear D. V shed 1 base and J shed 3 bases, with 5 bases lying between them. This CDR3 is built from 12 residues. CDR1 SGHKS and CDR2 YYEKEE come from the germline V gene (reference sequence). DNA of the CDR3: TGTGCCAGCAGCTTGAACTACTACGAGCAGTACTTC. Translation gives CASSLNYYEQYF.

CDR3 in amino acids: CASSLTGGVHEQYF. The CDR3 DNA follows: TGTGCCAGCAGCCTGACAGGGGGCGTCCACGAGCAGTACTTC. The chain carries TRBV5-4 and TRBJ2-7; TRBD1 matches at 10 bases. The CDR3 length is 14 residues. Trimming took 4 bases from V and 5 from J; bases not matched to a gene: 6. The germline CDR1 and CDR2 sequences are SGHNT and YYREEE (reference sequence).

The chain joins TRBV28 to TRBJ2-7; 11 bases are a match to TRBD2. The CDR3 runs to 14 residues. V shed 6 bases, J shed 3 bases, and the junction held 4 bases outside the gene matches. Germline CDR1 and CDR2: MDHEN and SYDVKM. The CDR3 nucleotides read TGTGCCAGCAGAGCCGGACTAGCGGGCTACGAGCAGTACTTC. Residues: CASRAGLAGYEQYF.

The chain has TRBV2 and TRBJ2-1; D is unclear. CDR3 length equals 17 residues. Germline-derived CDR1 and CDR2 are SNHLY and FYNNEI. Deletions cut 0 bases from V and 5 bases from J, with 17 bases between. CDR3 in amino acids: CASSEASPAQEHNEQFF. Here the CDR3 DNA reads TGTGCCAGCAGTGAAGCATCCCCAGCGCAGGAACACAATGAGCAGTTCTTC.